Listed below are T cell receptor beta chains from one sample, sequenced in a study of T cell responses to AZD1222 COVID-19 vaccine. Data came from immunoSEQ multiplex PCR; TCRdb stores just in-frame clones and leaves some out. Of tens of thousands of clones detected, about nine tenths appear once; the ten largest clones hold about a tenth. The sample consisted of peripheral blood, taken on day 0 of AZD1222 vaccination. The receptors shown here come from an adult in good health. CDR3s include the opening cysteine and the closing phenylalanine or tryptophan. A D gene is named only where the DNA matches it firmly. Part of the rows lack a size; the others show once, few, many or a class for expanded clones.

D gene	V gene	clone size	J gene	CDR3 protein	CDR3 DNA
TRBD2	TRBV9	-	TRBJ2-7	CASSVAPGVAGHEQYF	TGTGCCAGCAGCGTGGCCCCAGGGGTAGCGGGACACGAGCAGTACTTC
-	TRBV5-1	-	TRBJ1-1	CASSLALNTEAFF	TGCGCCAGCAGCTTGGCCCTGAACACTGAAGCTTTCTTT
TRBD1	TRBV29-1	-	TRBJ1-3	CSVVTGAGNTIYF	TGCAGCGTTGTGACAGGGGCGGGGAACACCATATATTTT
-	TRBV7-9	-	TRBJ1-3	CASSVLRGGAGNTIYF	TGTGCCAGCAGCGTCCTACGGGGGGGTGCGGGAAACACCATATATTTT
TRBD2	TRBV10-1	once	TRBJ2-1	CASSESRSGGTNNEQFF	TGCGCCAGCAGTGAGTCTCGGAGCGGGGGGACCAACAATGAGCAGTTCTTC
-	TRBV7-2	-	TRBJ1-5	CASSSLGAGNQPQHF	TGTGCCAGCAGCTCCCTGGGGGCGGGCAATCAGCCCCAGCATTTT
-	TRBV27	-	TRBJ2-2	CASSFSGQYTGELFF	TGTGCCAGCAGTTTCTCTGGACAGTACACCGGGGAGCTGTTTTTT
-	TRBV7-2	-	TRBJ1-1	CASSTSWVQGEAFF	TGTGCCAGCAGCACCAGTTGGGTACAGGGTGAAGCTTTCTTT
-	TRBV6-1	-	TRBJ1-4	CASSERGSEKLFF	TGTGCCAGCAGTGAAAGGGGGAGCGAAAAACTGTTTTTT
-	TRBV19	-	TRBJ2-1	CASSPIGAGRHNEQFF	TGTGCCAGTAGTCCGATTGGGGCGGGGAGACACAATGAGCAGTTCTTC
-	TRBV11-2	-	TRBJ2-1	CASSLATRPNNEQFF	TGTGCCAGCAGCTTAGCCACCCGGCCCAACAATGAGCAGTTCTTC
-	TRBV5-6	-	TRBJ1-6	CASSFRAKNSPLHF	TGTGCCAGCAGCTTCCGGGCCAAGAATTCACCCCTCCACTTT
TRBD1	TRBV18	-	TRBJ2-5	CASSPGQGRQTQYF	TGTGCCAGCTCACCAGGACAGGGGCGACAGACCCAGTACTTC
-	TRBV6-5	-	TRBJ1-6	CASSYSGGPNSPLHF	TGTGCCAGCAGTTACTCGGGGGGGCCTAATTCACCCCTCCACTTT
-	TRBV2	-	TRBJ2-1	CASTGTGLNLFF	TGTGCCAGCACCGGGACTGGTTTAAATCTGTTCTTC
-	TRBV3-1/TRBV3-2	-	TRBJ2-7	CASSQDLAPPYEQYF	TGTGCCAGCAGCCAAGATCTCGCGCCTCCCTACGAGCAGTACTTC
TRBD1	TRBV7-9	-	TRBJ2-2	CASSDPGTVFSGELFF	TGTGCCAGCAGCGATCCCGGGACAGTTTTTAGCGGGGAGCTGTTTTTT
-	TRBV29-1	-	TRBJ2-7	CSVETPREQYF	TGCAGCGTTGAAACTCCTCGCGAGCAGTACTTC
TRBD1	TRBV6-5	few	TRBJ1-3	CASSTPGQGTNTIYF	TGTGCCAGCAGTACACCGGGACAGGGGACGAACACCATATATTTT
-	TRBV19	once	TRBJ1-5	CAPGLATRPGNQPQHF	TGTGCCCCCGGACTGGCGACCCGTCCCGGCAATCAGCCCCAGCATTTT
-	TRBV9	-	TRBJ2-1	CASSVGTYEQFF	TGTGCCAGCAGCGTAGGTACATATGAGCAGTTCTTC
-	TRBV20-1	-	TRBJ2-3	CSASARGPTTDTQYF	TGCAGTGCTAGTGCCAGGGGACCAACCACAGATACGCAGTATTTT
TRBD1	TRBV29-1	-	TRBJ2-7	CSVNRGHEQYF	TGCAGCGTAAACAGGGGACACGAGCAGTACTTC
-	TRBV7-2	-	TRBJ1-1	CASNHRDTEAFF	TGTGCCAGCAACCATAGAGACACTGAAGCTTTCTTT
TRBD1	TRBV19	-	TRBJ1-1	CASSERDRENTEAFF	TGTGCCAGTAGTGAGAGGGACAGAGAGAACACTGAAGCTTTCTTT
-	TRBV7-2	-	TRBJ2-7	CASSFLGSYYEQYF	TGTGCCAGCAGCTTCCTCGGGAGCTACTACGAGCAGTACTTC
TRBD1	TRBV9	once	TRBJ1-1	CASRPGTGPTEAFF	TGTGCCAGCAGGCCCGGGACAGGGCCCACTGAAGCTTTCTTT
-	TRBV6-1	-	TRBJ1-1	CASSEDNREAAFF	TGTGCCAGCAGTGAAGATAACAGGGAGGCAGCTTTCTTT
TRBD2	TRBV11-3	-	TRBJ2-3	CASSLGGGGIDTQYF	TGTGCCAGCAGCTTAGGCGGCGGGGGGATAGATACGCAGTATTTT
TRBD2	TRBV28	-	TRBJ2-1	CASSLLLAGKNEQFF	TGTGCCAGCAGTTTATTACTAGCGGGAAAGAATGAGCAGTTCTTC
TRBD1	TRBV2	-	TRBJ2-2	CASSSGTGNTGELFF	TGTGCCAGCAGTTCCGGGACAGGGAACACCGGGGAGCTGTTTTTT
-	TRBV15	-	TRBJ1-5	CATSNVQGNNQPQHF	TGTGCCACCAGTAACGTCCAGGGGAACAATCAGCCCCAGCATTTT
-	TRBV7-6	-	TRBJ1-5	CASSLAISQPQHF	TGTGCCAGCAGCTTAGCAATTTCGCAGCCCCAGCATTTT
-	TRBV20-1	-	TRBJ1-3	CSASRPQTDTIYF	TGCAGTGCTAGTAGACCGCAGACAGACACCATATATTTT
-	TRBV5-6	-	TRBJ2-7	CASSPRPGPSYEQYF	TGTGCCAGCAGCCCCCGTCCGGGTCCCTCGTACGAGCAGTACTTC